This TCR beta chain was sequenced in a study of early T cells in non-severe SARS-CoV-2 infection. Looking at the study overall: Bulk RNA isolated from unsorted whole blood underwent sequencing; chains were not paired.

The TCR library protocol was used to attach unique molecular identifiers. These identifiers were attached to individual cDNA molecules. TCRdb processed the 5' RACE reads anew with MiXCR; each CDR3 protein has one entry. The sample has tens of thousands of distinct CDR3 sequences, 2.9% seen once. The CDR3 runs 15 residues. The trim removed 5 bases at V and 14 bases at J, leaving 17 bases unmatched. The V gene's germline CDR1 is MDHEN and CDR2 SYDVKM. There are a few counts of this clonotype. The target antigen is unknown. Whole-study findings and limits: Lookups in VDJdb leaned toward anti-spike CD8 responses and missed private and CD4 specificities.

Sequencing used whole blood. The gene calls are TRBV28 and TRBJ1-3, with 8 bases matching TRBD1. The clonotype was recovered from an adult who was a healthcare worker with PCR-confirmed SARS-CoV-2 infection or an uninfected control (not recorded which). The CDR3 sequence is CASSPILGQGPYLYF. DNA for the CDR3: TGTGCCAGCAGTCCTATACTTGGACAGGGTCCTTATCTATATTTT.